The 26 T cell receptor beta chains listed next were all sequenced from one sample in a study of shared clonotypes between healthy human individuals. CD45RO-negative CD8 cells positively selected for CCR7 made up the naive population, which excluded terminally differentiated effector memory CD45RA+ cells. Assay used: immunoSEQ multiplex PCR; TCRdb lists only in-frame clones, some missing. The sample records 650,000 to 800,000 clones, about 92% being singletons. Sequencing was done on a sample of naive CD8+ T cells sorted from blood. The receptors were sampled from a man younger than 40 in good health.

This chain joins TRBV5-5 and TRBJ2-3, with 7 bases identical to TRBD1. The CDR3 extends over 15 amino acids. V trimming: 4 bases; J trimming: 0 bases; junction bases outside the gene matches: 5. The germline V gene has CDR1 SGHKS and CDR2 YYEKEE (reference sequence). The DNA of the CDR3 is TGTGCCAGCAGCACCGGGACAGAAAGCACAGATACGCAGTATTTT. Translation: CASSTGTESTDTQYF.

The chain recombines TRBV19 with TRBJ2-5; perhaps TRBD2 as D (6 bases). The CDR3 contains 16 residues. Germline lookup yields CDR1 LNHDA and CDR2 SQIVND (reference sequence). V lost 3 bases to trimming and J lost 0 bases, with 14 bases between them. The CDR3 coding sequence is TGTGCCAGTAGTATCGGTCAGCGGGTGTACCAAGAGACCCAGTACTTC. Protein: CASSIGQRVYQETQYF.

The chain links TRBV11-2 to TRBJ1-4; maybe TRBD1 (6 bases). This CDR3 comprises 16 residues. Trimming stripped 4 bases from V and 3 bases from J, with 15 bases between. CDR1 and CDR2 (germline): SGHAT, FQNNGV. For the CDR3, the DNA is TGTGCCAGCAGCTCCCCGAAGACAGGCCCTAATGAAAAACTGTTTTTT. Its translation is CASSSPKTGPNEKLFF.

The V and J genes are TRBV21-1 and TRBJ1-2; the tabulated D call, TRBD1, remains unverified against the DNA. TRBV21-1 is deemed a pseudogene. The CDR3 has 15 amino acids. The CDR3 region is CASSAGQGKYYGYTF. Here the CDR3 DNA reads TGTGCCAGCAGCGCGGGACAGGGCAAATACTATGGCTACACCTTC.

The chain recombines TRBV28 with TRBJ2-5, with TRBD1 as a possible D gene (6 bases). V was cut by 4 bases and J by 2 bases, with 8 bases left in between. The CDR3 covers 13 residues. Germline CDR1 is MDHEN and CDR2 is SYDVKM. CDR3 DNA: TGTGCCAGCAGTTCCCAGGGGCAAGAGACCCAGTACTTC. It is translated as CASSSQGQETQYF.

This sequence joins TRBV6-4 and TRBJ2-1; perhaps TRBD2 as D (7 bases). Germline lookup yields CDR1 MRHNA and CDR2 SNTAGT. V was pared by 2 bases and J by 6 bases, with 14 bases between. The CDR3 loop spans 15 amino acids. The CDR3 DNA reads TGTGCCAGCAGTGACGGGAGGGGGGCCCCCAATGAGCAGTTCTTC. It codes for CASSDGRGAPNEQFF.

Here the CDR3 DNA reads TGTGCCAGCAGTCCCCCCATGTCTGGGCTCCATGGCTACACCTTC. Residues: CASSPPMSGLHGYTF. This chain links TRBV27 with TRBJ1-2, with unresolved D. Trimming shortened V by 5 bases and J by 6 bases, and 19 bases separated the two germline ends. The CDR3 totals 15 residues. CDR1 is MNHEY, CDR2 SMNVEV, per germline (reference sequence).

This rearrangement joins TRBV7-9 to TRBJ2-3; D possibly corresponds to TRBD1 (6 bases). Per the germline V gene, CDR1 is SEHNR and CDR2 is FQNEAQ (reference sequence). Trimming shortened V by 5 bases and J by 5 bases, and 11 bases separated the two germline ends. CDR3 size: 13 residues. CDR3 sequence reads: CASSPEGGDTQYF. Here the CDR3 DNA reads TGTGCCAGCAGCCCAGAAGGGGGAGATACGCAGTATTTT.

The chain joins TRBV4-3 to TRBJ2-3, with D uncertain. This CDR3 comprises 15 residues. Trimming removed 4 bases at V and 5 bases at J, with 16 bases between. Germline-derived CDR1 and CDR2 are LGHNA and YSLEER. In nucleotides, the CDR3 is TGCGCCAGCAGCCGAAGACCCCTCCAAGGAGATACGCAGTATTTT. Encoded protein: CASSRRPLQGDTQYF.

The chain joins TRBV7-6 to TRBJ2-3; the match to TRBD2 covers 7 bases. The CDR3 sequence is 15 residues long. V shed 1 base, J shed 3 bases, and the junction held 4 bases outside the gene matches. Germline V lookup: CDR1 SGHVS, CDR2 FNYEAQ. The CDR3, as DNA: TGTGCCAGCAGCTTAGTAGTGGGAGGGACAGATACGCAGTATTTT. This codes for CASSLVVGGTDTQYF.

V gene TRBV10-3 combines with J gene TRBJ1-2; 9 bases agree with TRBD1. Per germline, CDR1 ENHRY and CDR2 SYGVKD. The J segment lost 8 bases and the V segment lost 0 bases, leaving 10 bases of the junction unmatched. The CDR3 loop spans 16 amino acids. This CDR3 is CAISESKQGAVEGYTF. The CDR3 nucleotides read TGTGCCATCAGTGAGTCGAAACAGGGGGCAGTAGAAGGCTACACCTTC.

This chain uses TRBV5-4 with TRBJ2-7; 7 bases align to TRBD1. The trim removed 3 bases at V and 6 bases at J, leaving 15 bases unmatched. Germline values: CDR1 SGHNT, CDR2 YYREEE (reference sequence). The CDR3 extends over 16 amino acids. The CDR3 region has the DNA TGTGCCAGCAGCTATTCGGTATCCGGGACAGATATCGAGCAGTACTTC. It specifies CASSYSVSGTDIEQYF. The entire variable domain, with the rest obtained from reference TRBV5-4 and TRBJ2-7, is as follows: ETGVTQSPTHLIKTRGQQVTLRCSSQSGHNTVSWYQQALGQGPQFIFQYYREEENGRGNFPPRFSGLQFPNYSSELNVNALELDDSALYLCASSYSVSGTDIEQYFGPGTRLTVT.

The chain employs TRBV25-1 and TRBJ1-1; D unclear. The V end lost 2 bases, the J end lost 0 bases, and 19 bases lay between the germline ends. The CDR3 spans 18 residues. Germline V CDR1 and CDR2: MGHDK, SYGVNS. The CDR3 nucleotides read TGTGCCAGCAGTGAAGGGTCCCCAGGAAGGGTTATGAACACTGAAGCTTTCTTT. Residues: CASSEGSPGRVMNTEAFF.

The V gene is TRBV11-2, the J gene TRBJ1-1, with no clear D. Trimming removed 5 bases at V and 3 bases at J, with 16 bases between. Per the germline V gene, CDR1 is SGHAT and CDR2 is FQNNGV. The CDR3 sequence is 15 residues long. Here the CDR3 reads CASSPGRLGDTEAFF. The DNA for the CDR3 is TGTGCCAGCAGCCCCGGACGGCTGGGAGACACTGAAGCTTTCTTT.

The CDR3 DNA follows: TGTGCCAGCAGTGAGACTAGTCTAGCCAAAAACATTCAGTACTTC. It yields the protein CASSETSLAKNIQYF. This rearrangement joins TRBV6-1 to TRBJ2-4; perhaps TRBD2 as D (6 bases). The CDR3 has 15 residues. Trimming took off 3 bases at V and 0 bases at J, with 9 bases between the two ends. Looked up from germline, CDR1 is MNHNS and CDR2 is SASEGT.

For the CDR3, the DNA is TGTGCCAGCAGTCCTCCCGGAGCCTCCTACGAGCAGTACTTC. Translating it yields CASSPPGASYEQYF. The genes are TRBV5-5 and TRBJ2-7, with D unresolved. V lost 5 bases and J 0 bases, leaving 12 bases between the germline ends. CDR3 length: 14 residues. The V gene's germline CDR1 is SGHKS and CDR2 YYEKEE (reference sequence).

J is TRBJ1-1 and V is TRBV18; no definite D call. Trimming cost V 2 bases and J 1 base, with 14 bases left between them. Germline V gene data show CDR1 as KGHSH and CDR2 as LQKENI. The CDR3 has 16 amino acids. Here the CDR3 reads CASSPTGSRPNTEAFF. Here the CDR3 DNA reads TGTGCCAGCTCACCAACGGGCAGCAGGCCGAACACTGAAGCTTTCTTT.

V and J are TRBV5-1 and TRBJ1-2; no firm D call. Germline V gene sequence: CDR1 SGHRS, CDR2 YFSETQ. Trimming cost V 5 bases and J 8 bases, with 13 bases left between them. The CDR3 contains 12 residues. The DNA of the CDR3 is TGCGCCAGCAGTTATGACGGCTTCGGCTACACCTTC. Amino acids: CASSYDGFGYTF. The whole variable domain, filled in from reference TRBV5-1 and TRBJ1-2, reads KAGVTQTPRYLIKTRGQQVTLSCSPISGHRSVSWYQQTPGQGLQFLFEYFSETQRNKGNFPGRFSGRQFSNSRSEMNVSTLELGDSALYLCASSYDGFGYTFGSGTRLTVV.

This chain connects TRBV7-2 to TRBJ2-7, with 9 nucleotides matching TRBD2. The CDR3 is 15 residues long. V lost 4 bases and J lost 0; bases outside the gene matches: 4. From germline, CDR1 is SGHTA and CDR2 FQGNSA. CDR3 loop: CASSSYSGSSYEQYF. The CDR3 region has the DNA TGTGCCAGCAGCTCCTATAGCGGGAGCTCCTACGAGCAGTACTTC.

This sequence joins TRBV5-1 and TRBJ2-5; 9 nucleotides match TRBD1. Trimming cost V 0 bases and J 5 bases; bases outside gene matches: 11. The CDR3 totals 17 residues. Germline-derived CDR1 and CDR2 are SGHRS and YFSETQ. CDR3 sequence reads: CASSLGGFRDRAETQYF. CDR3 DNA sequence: TGCGCCAGCAGCTTGGGGGGATTTCGGGACAGGGCCGAGACCCAGTACTTC.

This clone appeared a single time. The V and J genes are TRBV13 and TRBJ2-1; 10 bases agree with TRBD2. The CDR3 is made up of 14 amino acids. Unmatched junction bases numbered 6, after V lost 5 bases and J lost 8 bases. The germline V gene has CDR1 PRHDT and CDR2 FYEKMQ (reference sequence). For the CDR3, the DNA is TGTGCCAGCAGCCCCCGACTAGCGGGTGATGAGCAGTTCTTC. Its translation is CASSPRLAGDEQFF.

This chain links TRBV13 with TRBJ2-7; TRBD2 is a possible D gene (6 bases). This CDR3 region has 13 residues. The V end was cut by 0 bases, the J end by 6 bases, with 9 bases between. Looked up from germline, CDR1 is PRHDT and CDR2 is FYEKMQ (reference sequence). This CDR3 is CASSLGQGGEQYF. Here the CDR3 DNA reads TGTGCCAGCAGCTTAGGGCAGGGAGGCGAGCAGTACTTC. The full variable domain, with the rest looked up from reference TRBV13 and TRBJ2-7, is AAGVIQSPRHLIKEKRETATLKCYPIPRHDTVYWYQQGPGQDPQFLISFYEKMQSDKGSIPDRFSAQQFSDYHSELNMSSLELGDSALYFCASSLGQGGEQYFGPGTRLTVT.

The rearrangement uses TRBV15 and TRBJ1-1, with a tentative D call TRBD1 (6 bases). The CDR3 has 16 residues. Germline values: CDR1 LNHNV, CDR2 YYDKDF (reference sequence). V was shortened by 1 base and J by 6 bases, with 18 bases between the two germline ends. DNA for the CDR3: TGTGCCACCAGCAGAGGCCGAGGGGCGGGACAAGCTGAAGCTTTCTTT. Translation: CATSRGRGAGQAEAFF. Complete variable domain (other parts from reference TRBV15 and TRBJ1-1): DAMVIQNPRYQVTQFGKPVTLSCSQTLNHNVMYWYQQKSSQAPKLLFHYYDKDFNNEADTPDNFQSRRPNTSFCFLDIRSPGLGDTAMYLCATSRGRGAGQAEAFFGQGTRLTVV.

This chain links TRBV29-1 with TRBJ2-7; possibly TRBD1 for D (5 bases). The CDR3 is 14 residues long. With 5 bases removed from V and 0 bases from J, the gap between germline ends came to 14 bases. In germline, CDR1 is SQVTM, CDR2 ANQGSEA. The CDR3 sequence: CSVLGQGNSYEQYF. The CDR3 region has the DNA TGCAGCGTTCTTGGGCAGGGCAACTCCTACGAGCAGTACTTC.

The chain's CDR3 is CASSQETGRYEGQYF. CDR3 in DNA: TGCGCCAGCAGCCAAGAGACGGGGCGATACGAGGGGCAGTACTTC. V is TRBV4-1 and J is TRBJ2-7, with D possibly called TRBD1 or TRBD2 (5 bases each). V lost 0 bases and J 9 bases, leaving 18 bases between the germline ends. Germline lookup yields CDR1 MGHRA and CDR2 YSYEKL. The CDR3 totals 15 residues.

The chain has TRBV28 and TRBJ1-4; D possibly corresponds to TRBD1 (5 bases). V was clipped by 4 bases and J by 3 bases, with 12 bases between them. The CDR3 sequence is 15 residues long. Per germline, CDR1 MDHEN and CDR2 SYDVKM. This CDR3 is CASSSGVGPNEKLFF. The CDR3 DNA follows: TGTGCCAGCAGTTCGGGGGTCGGCCCTAATGAAAAACTGTTTTTT.